These 21 T cell receptor beta chains were sequenced from one sample in a study of T cells after posttransplantation cyclophosphamide. Sequencing was performed with immunoSEQ multiplex PCR; in TCRdb, only in-frame clones are kept and a portion is missing. The profile shows some 21,000 clones, 75% to 90% of them singletons. Control samples came 1 year after myeloablative marrow transplants with methotrexate plus calcineurin inhibitor. The sample in question was PBMCs, obtained around 370 days after allogeneic stem cell transplant with calcineurin inhibitor and methotrexate. The receptors shown here come from a female patient younger than 45 who received an allogeneic stem cell transplant from an unrelated donor, was CMV-positive, and had acute and chronic GVHD. A subset of T cells may come from the graft donor.

The chain carries TRBV5-4 and TRBJ2-7; 9 positions match TRBD2. Germline loops: CDR1 SGHNT, CDR2 YYREEE (reference sequence). CDR3 length: 13 amino acids. With V trimmed by 2 bases and J by 7 bases, 4 bases remained unmatched. The CDR3 region has the DNA TGTGCCAGCAGCTTTATGCGGGAGGGAGAGCAGTACTTC. Translated, it gives CASSFMREGEQYF.

The chain combines TRBV27 with TRBJ1-5; tentatively, D is TRBD1 (5 bases). The germline V gene has CDR1 MNHEY and CDR2 SMNVEV (reference sequence). This CDR3 contains 15 residues. V gave up 6 bases and J gave up 3 bases, with 15 bases separating them. CDR3 sequence: CASRSGLLYNQPQHF. The CDR3 nucleotides read TGTGCCAGCAGATCGGGACTTTTATACAATCAGCCCCAGCATTTT.

The chain links TRBV4-3 to TRBJ2-3; 11 nucleotides align to TRBD2. This CDR3 contains 20 residues. V lost 0 bases and J lost 4; bases outside the gene matches: 15. Per germline, CDR1 LGHNA and CDR2 YSLEER. CDR3 nucleotide sequence: TGCGCCAGCAGCCAAGAAACGGGGGCTAGCGGGAGGATCGTGGCAGATACGCAGTATTTT. This translates into CASSQETGASGRIVADTQYF.

This chain uses TRBV5-6 with TRBJ1-5; D is perhaps TRBD1 (6 bases). Germline CDR1 SGHDT, CDR2 YYEEEE. The ends were cut back, 4 bases at V and 4 bases at J, with 15 bases in the middle. The CDR3 sequence is 15 residues long. The CDR3 loop is CASSTGQPQNQPQHF. The CDR3 DNA is TGTGCCAGCAGCACGGGACAACCCCAGAATCAGCCCCAGCATTTT.

The chain links TRBV7-9 to TRBJ2-1, with a possible D match to TRBD2 (5 bases). The V gene's germline CDR1 is SEHNR and CDR2 FQNEAQ (reference sequence). The CDR3 consists of 17 residues. Trimming removed 4 bases at V and 2 bases at J, with 18 bases between. The DNA of the CDR3 is TGTGCCAGCAGCTCGAGGACTTCTAGGAATACCTACAATGAGCAGTTCTTC. It is translated as CASSSRTSRNTYNEQFF.

The CDR3 reads CASSRLLPGTSNRNEQFF. The CDR3 region has the DNA TGTGCCAGCAGCCGTCTACTGCCCGGGACTAGCAATCGCAATGAGCAGTTCTTC. The rearrangement uses TRBV7-9 and TRBJ2-1, with TRBD2 identical over 9 bases. CDR1 and CDR2 from the germline V gene are SEHNR and FQNEAQ (reference sequence). The CDR3 runs to 18 residues. Trimming at V came to 5 bases and at J to 6 bases, leaving 17 bases not matched to a gene. Variable domain in full (rest from reference TRBV7-9 and TRBJ2-1): DTGVSQNPRHKITKRGQNVTFRCDPISEHNRLYWYRQTLGQGPEFLTYFQNEAQLEKSRLLSDRFSAERPKGSFSTLEIQRTEQGDSAMYLCASSRLLPGTSNRNEQFFGPGTRLTVL.

The gene calls are TRBV30 and TRBJ2-5; the match to TRBD1 covers 7 bases. The V and J ends lost 5 bases and 3 bases, in that order; junction bases with no gene match: 3. The germline V gene encodes CDR1 GTSNPN and CDR2 SVGIG (reference sequence). This CDR3 is 12 amino acids long. CDR3 amino acids: CAWETGEETQYF. DNA for the CDR3: TGTGCCTGGGAAACAGGGGAAGAGACCCAGTACTTC.

This rearrangement joins TRBV28 to TRBJ1-5, with 8 positions matching TRBD1. This CDR3 comprises 17 residues. Germline CDR1 is MDHEN and CDR2 is SYDVKM. Germline trimming cut 5 bases from V and 0 bases from J; bases unmatched to any gene: 9. The CDR3 nucleotides are TGTGCCAGCAGTCCAGGGGGCCAATGGTATAGCAATCAGCCCCAGCATTTT. Its protein product is CASSPGGQWYSNQPQHF.

The chain couples TRBV5-1 to TRBJ2-3; D gene uncertain. The CDR3 is 15 residues long. CDR1 and CDR2 (germline): SGHRS, YFSETQ. V shed 4 bases and J shed 0 bases, with 12 bases lying between them. CDR3 DNA sequence: TGCGCCAGCAGCCCCCTGGCGGCTAGCACAGATACGCAGTATTTT. Translated, it gives CASSPLAASTDTQYF.

The rearrangement uses TRBV2 and TRBJ1-5; 9 bases agree with TRBD1. Trimming at V came to 6 bases and at J to 2 bases, leaving 8 bases not matched to a gene. The germline V gene encodes CDR1 SNHLY and CDR2 FYNNEI. This CDR3 comprises 16 residues. This CDR3 is CASRTLGQGGNQPQHF. DNA for the CDR3: TGTGCCAGCAGAACGTTGGGACAGGGAGGCAATCAGCCCCAGCATTTT.

This clone turned up a few times. V is TRBV6-4 and J is TRBJ2-3; D is possibly TRBD2 (5 bases). Trimming removed 3 bases from V and 5 bases from J, with 9 bases in between. CDR3 length equals 13 residues. CDR1 is MRHNA and CDR2 is SNTAGT in the germline V gene. The CDR3 DNA reads as TGTGCCAGCAGTGAGGGAGCCAAAGATACGCAGTATTTT. This translates into CASSEGAKDTQYF.

V is TRBV4-1 and J is TRBJ1-2; unclear D gene. Germline CDR1 MGHRA, CDR2 YSYEKL. Deletions cut 1 base from V and 4 bases from J, with 13 bases between. The CDR3 runs to 15 residues. CDR3 in DNA: TGCGCCAGCAGCCAAGGATCAGAGGCCCCCTATGGCTACACCTTC. This codes for CASSQGSEAPYGYTF.

The CDR3 DNA reads TGTGCCAGCAGCTCATACACCGGGGAGCTGTTTTTT. Its protein product is CASSSYTGELFF. The J gene is TRBJ2-2, the V gene TRBV7-9; no firm D call. CDR1 and CDR2 (germline): SEHNR, FQNEAQ (reference sequence). V was shortened by 4 bases and J by 3 bases, with 3 bases between the two germline ends. The CDR3 length is 12 residues.

The chain combines TRBV5-4 with TRBJ2-1, with 11 positions matching TRBD2. V was pared by 8 bases and J by 0 bases, with 13 bases of the junction left unmatched. CDR3 length: 18 amino acids. The germline V gene has CDR1 SGHNT and CDR2 YYREEE (reference sequence). The CDR3 loop reads CASWASGRSKSSYNEQFF. CDR3 DNA sequence: TGTGCCAGTTGGGCTAGCGGGAGGTCCAAGAGCTCCTACAATGAGCAGTTCTTC.

V is TRBV5-6 and J is TRBJ1-1; D is unresolved. V lost 7 bases and J lost 0, with 10 bases in between. Germline values: CDR1 SGHDT, CDR2 YYEEEE. The CDR3 has 13 amino acids. The CDR3 DNA is TGTGCCAGCCCCAACCCGGTGAACACTGAAGCTTTCTTT. Protein product: CASPNPVNTEAFF. Full variable domain (outside the CDR3, taken from reference TRBV5-6 and TRBJ1-1): DAGVTQSPTHLIKTRGQQVTLRCSPKSGHDTVSWYQQALGQGPQFIFQYYEEEERQRGNFPDRFSGHQFPNYSSELNVNALLLGDSALYLCASPNPVNTEAFFGQGTRLTVV.

J is TRBJ2-4 and V is TRBV9; 9 bases agree with TRBD2. The CDR3 extends over 15 amino acids. Germline V gene data show CDR1 as SGDLS and CDR2 as YYNGEE. J lost 6 bases, V lost 2 bases, and 6 bases had no gene match. The CDR3 reads CASSVETSGLNIQYF. In DNA form, the CDR3 reads TGTGCCAGCAGCGTCGAGACTAGCGGCCTAAACATTCAGTACTTC.

The chain uses TRBV6-5 and TRBJ2-3; no clear D gene. Looked up from germline, CDR1 is MNHEY and CDR2 is SVGAGI. The CDR3 extends over 14 amino acids. The germline V and J ends were trimmed by 2 bases and 4 bases, with 10 bases remaining between them. The CDR3 loop reads CASSYTYLADTQYF. The CDR3 coding sequence is TGTGCCAGCAGTTACACCTACTTAGCAGATACGCAGTATTTT.

The gene calls are TRBV2 and TRBJ2-7; a weak D match, TRBD2 (5 bases). Trimming stripped 10 bases from V and 3 bases from J, with 7 bases between. The length of the CDR3 is 10 residues. The germline gives CDR1 SNHLY, CDR2 FYNNEI. The CDR3 loop reads CAITSYEQYV. CDR3 DNA sequence: TGTGCCATTACTAGCTACGAGCAGTACGTC.

This clone was seen a handful of times. V is TRBV5-1 and J is TRBJ1-2; D may be TRBD1 (5 bases). The CDR3 is 14 amino acids. The V end lost 4 bases, the J end lost 8 bases, and 18 bases lay between the germline ends. Germline lookup yields CDR1 SGHRS and CDR2 YFSETQ. CDR3 in DNA: TGCGCCAGCAGCCCCCGGAGTGACAGCTGGGGCTACACCTTC. Amino acid sequence: CASSPRSDSWGYTF. Full variable domain (remainder filled in from reference TRBV5-1 and TRBJ1-2): KAGVTQTPRYLIKTRGQQVTLSCSPISGHRSVSWYQQTPGQGLQFLFEYFSETQRNKGNFPGRFSGRQFSNSRSEMNVSTLELGDSALYLCASSPRSDSWGYTFGSGTRLTVV.

This chain joins TRBV5-1 and TRBJ2-1; TRBD2 matches 11 bases. J lost 0 bases, V lost 0 bases, and 2 bases had no gene match. CDR1 is SGHRS and CDR2 is YFSETQ in the germline V gene. The CDR3 sequence is 17 residues long. The CDR3 coding sequence is TGCGCCAGCAGCTTGGTCCTAGCGGGAGGCTCCTACAATGAGCAGTTCTTC. Its protein product is CASSLVLAGGSYNEQFF.

The chain carries TRBV4-2 and TRBJ2-5; TRBD2 agrees at 10 bases. With 2 bases clipped from V and 2 bases from J, the junction kept 2 bases outside the gene matches. In germline, CDR1 is LGHNA, CDR2 YNFKEQ. The CDR3 loop spans 15 amino acids. In DNA, the CDR3 is TGTGCCAGCAGCCAAACTAGCGGGAATCAAGAGACCCAGTACTTC. The encoded protein is CASSQTSGNQETQYF.